A selection of T cell receptor beta chains follows, all from one sample in a study of blood T cell repertoires in COVID-19. TCRdb's copy holds only in-frame clones and misses some; the assay was immunoSEQ multiplex PCR. This sample has 50,000 to 65,000 clones, with 55% to 80% found just once. The sample consisted of peripheral blood. The receptors were gathered from a woman in her 70s with COVID-19, enrolled during active disease. Both conserved end residues are part of each CDR3. Each record gives: V gene, J gene, clone size, D gene, CDR3 protein, CDR3 DNA. The D gene is left open where the match is weak. For some rows the clone size is stated as once, few or many, or as a class when expanded; others skip it.

V: TRBV15; J: TRBJ2-5; size: few; D: TRBD1; CDR3: CATSRTGEETQYF; DNA: TGTGCCACCAGCAGAACAGGGGAGGAGACCCAGTACTTC
V: TRBV6-2/TRBV6-3; J: TRBJ1-5; size: .; D: .; CDR3: CASSPSGDGNQPQHF; DNA: TGTGCCAGCAGTCCCTCAGGGGACGGCAATCAGCCCCAGCATTTT
V: TRBV7-3; J: TRBJ2-1; size: .; D: .; CDR3: CASSLNIGLRKFF; DNA: TGTGCCAGCAGCTTAAATATCGGACTCCGAAAGTTCTTC
V: TRBV27; J: TRBJ2-1; size: .; D: TRBD1; CDR3: CASRWTGLYYNEQFF; DNA: TGTGCCAGCAGGTGGACAGGGCTATACTACAATGAGCAGTTCTTC
V: TRBV6-5; J: TRBJ2-1; size: many; D: TRBD2; CDR3: CASTKGAGGPNEQFF; DNA: TGTGCCAGCACCAAGGGTGCGGGGGGGCCGAATGAGCAGTTCTTC
V: TRBV28; J: TRBJ1-1; size: once; D: .; CDR3: CASSRPGGRAFF; DNA: TGTGCCAGCAGCCGTCCCGGGGGGAGGGCTTTCTTT
V: TRBV4-2; J: TRBJ1-1; size: .; D: .; CDR3: CASRALTGPLNTEAFF; DNA: TGTGCCAGCAGGGCTCTTACAGGGCCCCTGAACACTGAAGCTTTCTTT
V: TRBV6-2/TRBV6-3; J: TRBJ2-5; size: .; D: .; CDR3: CASSYGEVETQYF; DNA: TGTGCCAGCAGTTACGGAGAGGTGGAGACCCAGTACTTC
V: TRBV6-6; J: TRBJ2-6; size: .; D: .; CDR3: CASSYVGSGANVLTF; DNA: TGTGCCAGCAGTTACGTCGGCTCTGGGGCCAACGTCCTGACTTTC
V: TRBV12-5; J: TRBJ1-5; size: .; D: TRBD1; CDR3: CASEPGQGPNQPQHF; DNA: TGTGCTAGTGAGCCCGGACAGGGCCCCAATCAGCCCCAGCATTTT
V: TRBV6-5; J: TRBJ1-2; size: .; D: .; CDR3: CASSREAGNYGYTF; DNA: TGTGCCAGCAGCCGAGAGGCTGGAAACTATGGCTACACCTTC
V: TRBV7-3; J: TRBJ2-2; size: .; D: TRBD2; CDR3: CASSLTGGSGTGELFF; DNA: TGTGCCAGCAGCTTAACAGGCGGGAGCGGCACCGGGGAGCTGTTTTTT
V: TRBV4-1; J: TRBJ1-2; size: .; D: .; CDR3: CASSPQTGWDGYTF; DNA: TGCGCCAGCAGCCCTCAAACAGGGTGGGATGGCTACACCTTC
V: TRBV5-1; J: TRBJ2-3; size: once; D: TRBD2; CDR3: CASSPSGTSTDTQYF; DNA: TGCGCCAGCAGCCCTAGCGGGACTAGCACAGATACGCAGTATTTT
V: TRBV7-3; J: TRBJ2-2; size: once; D: .; CDR3: CASSLTGADTGELFF; DNA: TGTGCCAGCAGCTTAACGGGGGCGGACACCGGGGAGCTGTTTTTT
V: TRBV20-1; J: TRBJ1-2; size: .; D: .; CDR3: CSAGGNYGYTF; DNA: TGCAGTGCCGGGGGAAACTATGGCTACACCTTC
V: TRBV15; J: TRBJ1-2; size: .; D: TRBD1; CDR3: CATSRYGTGSSYGYTF; DNA: TGTGCCACCAGCAGATATGGGACAGGGTCTTCCTATGGCTACACCTTC
V: TRBV4-1; J: TRBJ1-3; size: many; D: .; CDR3: CASSQDAGVNTIYF; DNA: TGCGCCAGCAGCCAAGATGCAGGGGTAAACACCATATATTTT
V: TRBV19; J: TRBJ2-5; size: .; D: .; CDR3: CASSIVGYQETQYF; DNA: TGTGCCAGTAGTATAGTCGGGTACCAAGAGACCCAGTACTTC
V: TRBV27; J: TRBJ1-2; size: .; D: .; CDR3: CASSPRAVNYGYTF; DNA: TGTGCCAGCAGTCCCAGGGCGGTGAACTATGGCTACACCTTC
V: TRBV15; J: TRBJ2-4; size: many; D: TRBD2; CDR3: CATSRSGENIQYF; DNA: TGTGCCACCAGCAGGAGCGGGGAAAACATTCAGTACTTC
V: TRBV19; J: TRBJ1-2; size: .; D: .; CDR3: CASSARQAADGYTF; DNA: TGTGCCAGTAGTGCCCGACAGGCGGCGGATGGCTACACCTTC
V: TRBV5-5; J: TRBJ2-7; size: .; D: .; CDR3: CASSQRGTLYEQYF; DNA: TGTGCCAGCAGCCAACGTGGGACACTCTACGAGCAGTACTTC
V: TRBV5-1; J: TRBJ2-5; size: .; D: .; CDR3: CASSADSLPETQYF; DNA: TGCGCCAGCAGCGCGGACTCCCTGCCGGAGACCCAGTACTTC
V: TRBV18; J: TRBJ1-2; size: .; D: TRBD1; CDR3: CASSSSDRDTYGYTF; DNA: TGTGCCAGCTCATCCTCGGACAGGGACACCTATGGCTACACCTTC
V: TRBV20-1; J: TRBJ2-3; size: .; D: .; CDR3: CSGLVTDTQYF; DNA: TGCAGTGGACTAGTTACAGATACGCAGTATTTT
V: TRBV6-5; J: TRBJ1-6; size: .; D: .; CDR3: CASMGGTGNSPLHF; DNA: TGTGCCAGCATGGGGGGGACGGGGAATTCACCCCTCCACTTT
V: TRBV9; J: TRBJ2-2; size: few; D: TRBD1; CDR3: CASSVGTGVGPGELFF; DNA: TGTGCCAGCAGCGTCGGGACAGGCGTAGGACCCGGGGAGCTGTTTTTT
V: TRBV6-2/TRBV6-3; J: TRBJ1-2; size: .; D: TRBD1; CDR3: CASSYNPGQVSFPYGYTF; DNA: TGTGCCAGCAGTTACAATCCGGGACAGGTCTCCTTCCCCTATGGCTACACCTTC
V: TRBV6-5; J: TRBJ1-2; size: .; D: .; CDR3: CASSPGTLYGYTF; DNA: TGTGCCAGCAGCCCCGGGACACTTTATGGCTACACCTTC
V: TRBV2; J: TRBJ2-7; size: .; D: .; CDR3: CASSNRGAAYEQYF; DNA: TGTGCCAGCAGTAACCGGGGGGCCGCTTACGAGCAGTACTTC
V: TRBV6-5; J: TRBJ1-5; size: .; D: .; CDR3: CSTREGPGQPQHF; DNA: TGTTCCACCCGGGAGGGACCGGGTCAGCCCCAGCATTTT
V: TRBV29-1; J: TRBJ1-1; size: .; D: TRBD1; CDR3: CSVEEDREGAEAFF; DNA: TGCAGCGTTGAAGAGGACAGGGAGGGAGCTGAAGCTTTCTTT
V: TRBV7-9; J: TRBJ2-4; size: once; D: .; CDR3: CASSFAGGKNIQYF; DNA: TGTGCCAGCAGCTTCGCTGGGGGGAAAAACATTCAGTACTTC
V: TRBV7-6; J: TRBJ1-2; size: few; D: TRBD1; CDR3: CASSSRDRYPYSYTF; DNA: TGTGCCAGCAGCAGCCGGGACAGATATCCGTATAGCTACACCTTC
V: TRBV29-1; J: TRBJ2-3; size: .; D: .; CDR3: CSVDASSSTDTQYF; DNA: TGCAGCGTTGATGCCAGTTCCAGCACAGATACGCAGTATTTT
V: TRBV3-1/TRBV3-2; J: TRBJ2-2; size: .; D: .; CDR3: CASKGLTGELFF; DNA: TGTGCCAGCAAGGGGCTCACCGGGGAGCTGTTTTTT
V: TRBV5-1; J: TRBJ1-2; size: .; D: .; CDR3: CASSLAQGAHYGYTF; DNA: TGCGCCAGCAGCTTGGCCCAAGGGGCGCACTATGGCTACACCTTC
V: TRBV9; J: TRBJ1-6; size: .; D: .; CDR3: CASSGDERRRYNSPLHF; DNA: TGTGCCAGCAGCGGCGATGAGCGGCGGAGGTATAATTCACCCCTCCACTTT
V: TRBV11-3; J: TRBJ2-6; size: .; D: .; CDR3: CASSLGRTGANVLTF; DNA: TGTGCCAGCAGCTTAGGGCGGACTGGGGCCAACGTCCTGACTTTC
V: TRBV5-1; J: TRBJ1-2; size: .; D: TRBD1; CDR3: CASSWGQGLGYTF; DNA: TGCGCCAGCAGCTGGGGACAGGGGTTAGGCTACACCTTC